This passage covers 10 T cell receptor beta chains from one sample sequenced in a study of T cell repertoires in cytomegalovirus infection. These receptors lack a known antigen. One entry per CDR3 protein, called by TCRdb with MiXCR from the reads. Seen here are around 900,000 distinct CDR3 sequences, roughly a third observed once, and the top ten hold 13%. The sequenced sample was cultured CD8+ T cells from PBMCs, obtained from culture after CMV antigen stimulation. These receptor sequences come from a human donor in good health (CMV status not recorded). Some clones in this sample may be carry-over from other donors' samples.

This chain links TRBV2 with TRBJ1-3, with a tentative D call TRBD1 (5 bases). The germline gives CDR1 SNHLY, CDR2 FYNNEI. The V end lost 2 bases, the J end lost 0 bases, and 8 bases lay between the germline ends. The CDR3 length is 15 residues. The CDR3 DNA sequence: TGTGCCAGCAGTGAACCCGACAGCTCTGGAAACACCATATATTTT. Translating gives CASSEPDSSGNTIYF.

The gene calls are TRBV2 and TRBJ2-1; 7 nucleotides align to TRBD1. CDR3 length equals 15 residues. Per the germline V gene, CDR1 is SNHLY and CDR2 is FYNNEI. V trimming: 8 bases; J trimming: 2 bases; junction bases outside the gene matches: 9. CDR3 amino acids: CASGLRDSPYNEQFF. The CDR3 DNA follows: TGTGCCAGCGGGTTGAGGGACAGCCCCTACAATGAGCAGTTCTTC.

This clonotype showed up just a few times. The V gene is TRBV19, the J gene TRBJ1-2; D uncertain. Trimming shortened V by 7 bases and J by 0 bases, and 6 bases separated the two germline ends. This CDR3 comprises 12 residues. Germline CDR1 reads LNHDA; CDR2 reads SQIVND (reference sequence). The CDR3 loop is CASMRANYGYTF. Here the CDR3 DNA reads TGTGCCAGTATGAGGGCTAACTATGGCTACACCTTC.

Many counts were recorded for this clonotype. The chain couples TRBV12-3 or TRBV12-4 to TRBJ2-2, with D uncertain. V was shortened by 6 bases and J by 3 bases, with 20 bases between the two germline ends. The CDR3 is 17 residues long. CDR3 sequence (DNA): TGTGCCAGCAGCCAACCTTATCCAACCCAGGACACCGGGGAGCTGTTTTTT. It yields the protein CASSQPYPTQDTGELFF.

The chain carries TRBV6-5 and TRBJ1-2; D uncertain. Trimming stripped 0 bases from V and 7 bases from J, with 9 bases between. In germline, CDR1 is MNHEY, CDR2 SVGAGI. There are 13 residues in the CDR3. The CDR3 protein is CASSYSTYGGYTF. The CDR3 DNA follows: TGTGCCAGCAGTTACTCGACATACGGTGGCTACACCTTC.

This clonotype was picked up a small number of times. The chain couples TRBV20-1 to TRBJ2-3; TRBD2 aligns across 8 bases. The germline CDR1 and CDR2 sequences are DFQATT and SNEGSKA (reference sequence). The V and J ends lost 4 bases and 2 bases, in that order; junction bases with no gene match: 8. The CDR3 runs to 15 residues. The CDR3 loop reads CSANSIAGYTDTQYF. CDR3 bases: TGCAGTGCTAACTCGATAGCGGGGTACACAGATACGCAGTATTTT.

The sample holds many counts of this clonotype. The J gene is TRBJ2-1, the V gene TRBV11-2; D is possibly TRBD2 (5 bases). The germline V gene has CDR1 SGHAT and CDR2 FQNNGV. Trimming stripped 3 bases from V and 11 bases from J, with 8 bases between. This CDR3 comprises 11 residues. In nucleotides, the CDR3 is TGTGCCAGCAGCTTTGGGGAGCAGCAGTTCTTC. It is translated as CASSFGEQQFF.

The V call is TRBV6-5, the J call TRBJ1-6, with D possibly being TRBD1 (5 bases). The length of the CDR3 is 15 residues. Trimming stripped 7 bases from V and 6 bases from J, with 16 bases between. Germline values: CDR1 MNHEY, CDR2 SVGAGI. The CDR3 bases are TGTGCCAGCACCACGGGGGTCCTGAGTAATTCACCCCTCCACTTT. It encodes CASTTGVLSNSPLHF.

This clonotype was observed many times. V and J are TRBV7-2 and TRBJ2-1; D gene uncertain. Germline loops: CDR1 SGHTA, CDR2 FQGNSA. CDR3 size: 13 residues. V lost 1 base and J 5 bases, leaving 6 bases between the germline ends. DNA for the CDR3: TGTGCCAGCAGCTTAGGCAGAAACAATGAGCAGTTCTTC. This codes for CASSLGRNNEQFF. The full variable domain, its missing parts supplied by reference TRBV7-2 and TRBJ2-1, is GAGVSQSPSNKVTEKGKDVELRCDPISGHTALYWYRQSLGQGLEFLIYFQGNSAPDKSGLPSDRFSAERTGGSVSTLTIQRTQQEDSAVYLCASSLGRNNEQFFGPGTRLTVL.

In its sample, this clonotype was seen a few times. V gene TRBV27 combines with J gene TRBJ2-7; weak D call: TRBD2 (5 bases). CDR1 MNHEY and CDR2 SMNVEV come from the germline V gene (reference sequence). The CDR3 covers 15 residues. Trimming stripped 8 bases from V and 4 bases from J, with 21 bases between. The CDR3 DNA reads as TGTGCCAGCGCCGTCGGAGACGGGGTGCTGTACGAGCAGTACTTC. Its protein is CASAVGDGVLYEQYF.